This T cell receptor (beta chain) originates from a study of response to subunit inactivated influenza vaccine. Whole-study findings and limits: It was suggested by the authors that few new T cells are recruited by each seasonal influenza vaccination.

V was clipped by 0 bases and J by 4 bases; unmatched bases: 6. This CDR3 region has 15 residues. Looked up from germline, CDR1 is MNHEY and CDR2 is SMNVEV (reference sequence). Comments on this clonotype: Its target is unknown.

TCRdb recomputed calls from the RT-PCR reads with MiXCR, one row per CDR3 protein. The data contain more than 700,000 distinct CDR3 sequences, 21% of them singletons. The source of this sequence is a man in his fifties or sixties who received an inactivated influenza vaccine. The sample consisted of PBMCs from blood, taken 5 days after vaccination. V usage is TRBV27 and J usage is TRBJ2-7; 7 nucleotides line up with TRBD2. The CDR3 coding sequence is TGTGCCAGCAGTTTATCCGCGGGAGATGGATACGAGCAGTACTTC. It encodes CASSLSAGDGYEQYF.